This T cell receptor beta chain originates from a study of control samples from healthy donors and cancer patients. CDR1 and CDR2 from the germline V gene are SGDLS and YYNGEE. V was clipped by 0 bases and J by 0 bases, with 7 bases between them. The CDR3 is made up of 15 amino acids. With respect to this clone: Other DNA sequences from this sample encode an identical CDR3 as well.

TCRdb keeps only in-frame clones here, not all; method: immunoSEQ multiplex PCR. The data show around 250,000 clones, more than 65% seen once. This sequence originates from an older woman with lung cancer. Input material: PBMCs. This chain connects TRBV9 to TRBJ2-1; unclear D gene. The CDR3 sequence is CASSVVGNSYNEQFF. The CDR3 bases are TGTGCCAGCAGCGTAGTGGGGAACTCCTACAATGAGCAGTTCTTC.